The clone carrying this T cell receptor beta chain was recorded many times. What it binds is unknown. The sample originates from a study of T cell repertoires in cytomegalovirus infection. The CDR3 has 13 residues. Germline values: CDR1 SGHVS, CDR2 FQNEAQ. V lost 11 bases, J lost 5 bases, and 9 bases stayed unmatched. TCRdb used MiXCR to reprocess the reads, holding one entry per CDR3 protein. Of fewer than 1,000,000 distinct CDR3 sequences listed, roughly 31% are singletons. The receptor was derived from a human donor in good health (CMV status not recorded). Some clones in this sample may be carry-over from other donors' samples. Specimen: cultured CD8+ T cells from PBMCs, collected from culture after CMV antigen stimulation. The chain carries TRBV7-8 and TRBJ2-5; 9 bases line up with TRBD2. The CDR3 sequence: CAAGASGKETQYF. The CDR3 DNA reads as TGTGCCGCAGGGGCTAGCGGGAAGGAGACCCAGTACTTC.